This T cell receptor (beta chain) was obtained from a study of regulatory T cells in long-lasting Graves disease. Study-wide points: Persistent patients shared 2,741 public clonotypes among themselves. Newly diagnosed patients shared fewer, at roughly 1,000. It was in persistent disease that TRBV28, TRBJ1-2 and TRBJ2-5 were favored. Accuracy might have suffered from few samples.

Through Arm-PCR of CDR3 regions and iRepertoire HTBI primers, TCR beta libraries were built. A single record per CDR3 protein comes from TCRdb applying MiXCR to the multiplex PCR reads. The data contain almost 350,000 distinct CDR3 sequences, around 19% of them singletons. This CDR3 comprises 14 residues. CDR1 MNHNS and CDR2 SASEGT come from the germline V gene. Trimming stripped 3 bases from V and 3 bases from J, with 12 bases between. Time point here: persistent/refractory GD, antithyroid drugs over 5 years with positive TRAb. With RNA extracted from PBMCs as input, the TCR library was made. Ten or more counts support this clonotype. Antigen unknown.

The sequenced sample was peripheral blood mononuclear cells (PBMCs), obtained when the disease was refractory, from a patient treated with antithyroid drugs. This chain joins TRBV6-1 and TRBJ2-7; D possibly corresponds to TRBD2 (6 bases). This sequence originates from a female donor with Graves disease. CDR3 residues: CASSDLGLSYEQYF. The DNA of the CDR3 is TGTGCCAGCAGTGATTTGGGACTGAGCTACGAGCAGTACTTC.